The 9 T cell receptor beta chains in this list originate from one sample, sequenced in a study of T cell repertoires in cytomegalovirus infection. These TCRs are of unknown antigen specificity. Via MiXCR, TCRdb re-called the reads, giving one row per CDR3 protein. Of some 590,000 distinct CDR3 sequences listed, approximately 40% are singletons. The sample in question was cultured PBMCs, obtained from culture after CMV antigen stimulation. The receptors originated from a human donor in good health (CMV status not recorded). Some clones in this sample may be carry-over from other donors' samples.

The chain has TRBV10-3 and TRBJ2-4, with D perhaps TRBD1 (5 bases). The V gene lost 6 bases and the J gene lost 0 bases, with 18 bases spanning the gap. CDR1 is ENHRY and CDR2 is SYGVKD in the germline V gene. The CDR3 totals 17 residues. CDR3 bases: TGTGCCATCAGCCCAGGGAACCCCTGGCTAGCCAAAAACATTCAGTACTTC. It codes for CAISPGNPWLAKNIQYF.

This clonotype has at least ten counts. This rearrangement joins TRBV7-6 to TRBJ2-7; no clear D. The CDR3 has 14 amino acids. The V gene lost 2 bases and the J gene lost 3 bases, with 11 bases spanning the gap. Per germline, CDR1 SGHVS and CDR2 FNYEAQ. The CDR3 reads CASSLSPEDYEQYF. The CDR3, as DNA: TGTGCCAGCAGCTTATCGCCAGAAGACTACGAGCAGTACTTC.

The CDR3 DNA is TGTGCCAGCAGCCCCCCGGGGGTGACTGAAGCTTTCTTT. Amino acid sequence: CASSPPGVTEAFF. The rearrangement uses TRBV7-8 and TRBJ1-1; D is possibly TRBD1 (5 bases). The ends were cut back, 5 bases at V and 5 bases at J, with 12 bases in the middle. Looked up from germline, CDR1 is SGHVS and CDR2 is FQNEAQ. CDR3 length: 13 amino acids.

The sample holds a few counts of this clonotype. This chain joins TRBV7-2 and TRBJ2-7; the match to TRBD1 covers 12 bases. The CDR3 sequence is 16 residues long. J lost 6 bases, V lost 3 bases, and 9 bases had no gene match. Germline CDR1 is SGHTA and CDR2 is FQGNSA. CDR3 residues: CASSLMGQGAVGEQYF. The CDR3 DNA is TGTGCCAGCAGCTTGATGGGACAGGGGGCGGTCGGCGAGCAGTACTTC.

V is TRBV27 and J is TRBJ1-4; D is unresolved. Per the germline V gene, CDR1 is MNHEY and CDR2 is SMNVEV (reference sequence). The CDR3 totals 12 residues. V shed 5 bases and J shed 8 bases, with 9 bases lying between them. CDR3 DNA sequence: TGTGCCAGCAGTCACCCCCGGGAAAAACTGTTTTTT. Encoded protein: CASSHPREKLFF.

This clonotype was seen only once. This sequence joins TRBV27 and TRBJ2-5; D unclear. The CDR3 runs to 16 residues. Germline-derived CDR1 and CDR2 are MNHEY and SMNVEV (reference sequence). Trimming stripped 5 bases from V and 3 bases from J, with 19 bases between. CDR3 DNA sequence: TGTGCCAGCAGTAACACCCCTGATCAAGGCGAAGAGACCCAGTACTTC. Translation: CASSNTPDQGEETQYF.

The chain employs TRBV4-3 and TRBJ1-2; D possibly corresponds to TRBD1 (5 bases). V was clipped by 5 bases and J by 2 bases, with 18 bases between them. The CDR3 length is 16 residues. Germline values: CDR1 LGHNA, CDR2 YSLEER. DNA of the CDR3: TGCGCCAGCAGCAGACGGCATGGGACGGGGAACTATGGCTACACCTTC. This gives the protein CASSRRHGTGNYGYTF.

The chain employs TRBV4-1 and TRBJ1-1; the D gene is possibly TRBD1 (5 bases). The CDR3 is 15 amino acids. Per germline, CDR1 MGHRA and CDR2 YSYEKL. The V end was cut by 1 base, the J end by 8 bases, with 17 bases between. The DNA for the CDR3 is TGCGCCAGCAGCCAAGTCTTAGGGGAGTCGAGAGAAGCTTTCTTT. Amino acids: CASSQVLGESREAFF.

The J gene is TRBJ1-3, the V gene TRBV6-1; TRBD1 matches at 7 bases. The CDR3 is made up of 17 amino acids. Germline V gives CDR1 MNHNS, CDR2 SASEGT. Trimming at V came to 7 bases and at J to 0 bases, leaving 12 bases not matched to a gene. The DNA for the CDR3 is TGTGCCAGCACTCCCGTAGGAGGGACAGACTCTGGAAACACCATATATTTT. Translated: CASTPVGGTDSGNTIYF.